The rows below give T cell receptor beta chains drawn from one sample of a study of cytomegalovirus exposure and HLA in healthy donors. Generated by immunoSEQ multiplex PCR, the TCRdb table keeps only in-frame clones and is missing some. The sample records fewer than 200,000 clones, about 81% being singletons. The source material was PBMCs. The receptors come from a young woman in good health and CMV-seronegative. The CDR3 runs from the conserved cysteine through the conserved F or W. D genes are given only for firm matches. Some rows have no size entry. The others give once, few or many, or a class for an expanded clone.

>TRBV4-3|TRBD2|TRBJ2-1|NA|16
TGCGCCAGCAGCCAAGATACCCTAGCGGGACTCCCCCGTCAGTTCTTC
CASSQDTLAGLPRQFF
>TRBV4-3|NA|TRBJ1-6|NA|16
TGCGCCAGCAGCCAAGCCAGGGGCTCCTATAATTCACCCCTCCACTTT
CASSQARGSYNSPLHF
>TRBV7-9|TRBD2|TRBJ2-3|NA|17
TGTGCCAGCAGCTTATTACGTGGCGGGGGACTCACAGATACGCAGTATTTT
CASSLLRGGGLTDTQYF
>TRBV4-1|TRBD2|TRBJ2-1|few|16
TGCGCCAGCAGCCAAGTTCGACTAGCGGTCTACAATGAGCAGTTCTTC
CASSQVRLAVYNEQFF
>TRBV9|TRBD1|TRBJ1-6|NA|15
TGTGCCAGCAGCCCACAGACAGGGAAGAATTCACCCCTCCACTTT
CASSPQTGKNSPLHF
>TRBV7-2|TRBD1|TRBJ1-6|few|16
TGTGCCAGCAGCGCATCCGGGACAGAACTTAATTCACCCCTCCACTTT
CASSASGTELNSPLHF
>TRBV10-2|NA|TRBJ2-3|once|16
TGCGCCAGCAGTAGCTTAGCGGATTCACTCACAGATACGCAGTATTTT
CASSSLADSLTDTQYF
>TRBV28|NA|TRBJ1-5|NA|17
TGTGCCAGCAGTTTAGGTCAGGGAGGTCCCGCGAGGCAGCCCCAGCATTTT
CASSLGQGGPARQPQHF
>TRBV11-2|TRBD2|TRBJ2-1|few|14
TGTGCCAGCAGCTGGACTAGCGGTTACAATGAGCAGTTCTTC
CASSWTSGYNEQFF
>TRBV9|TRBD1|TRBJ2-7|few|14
TGTGCCAGCAGCGTTGGACAGGGGGCGCTTGAGCAGTACTTC
CASSVGQGALEQYF